A single sample is the source of the 29 T cell receptor beta chains below, sequenced in a study of shared clonotypes between healthy human individuals. Some clones are missing from TCRdb's copy, which holds only in-frame ones; the method was immunoSEQ multiplex PCR. The sample lists about 300,000 clones, 74% occurring once. Sequenced input: memory CD4+ T cells sorted from blood. Sample subset: CD45RA-negative fraction. The receptors were gathered from a man aged 25-45 years in good health.

The chain recombines TRBV2 with TRBJ1-4; D gene uncertain. From germline, CDR1 is SNHLY and CDR2 FYNNEI. Trimming removed 4 bases from V and 5 bases from J, with 8 bases in between. This CDR3 has 13 amino acids. CDR3 coding DNA: TGTGCCAGCAGTGTGAGACGGAATGAAAAACTGTTTTTT. Its protein is CASSVRRNEKLFF.

This chain joins TRBV7-9 and TRBJ2-1; 7 nucleotides match TRBD1. The CDR3 is made up of 15 amino acids. V shed 1 base, J shed 0 bases, and the junction held 0 bases outside the gene matches. Germline V lookup: CDR1 SEHNR, CDR2 FQNEAQ (reference sequence). The CDR3 sequence is CASSLGDSSYNEQFF. DNA of the CDR3: TGTGCCAGCAGCTTAGGGGACAGCTCCTACAATGAGCAGTTCTTC.

Only a few counts were recorded for this clone. The chain carries TRBV19 and TRBJ2-2; no firm D call. The V and J ends lost 8 bases and 4 bases respectively, with 14 bases between them. Germline V gene sequence: CDR1 LNHDA, CDR2 SQIVND (reference sequence). The CDR3 extends over 14 amino acids. In DNA, the CDR3 is TGTGCCAGTCGCGACGGATGGGCCACCGGGGAGCTGTTTTTT. It translates to CASRDGWATGELFF.

The rearrangement links TRBV28 to TRBJ1-2, with D possibly being TRBD1 (5 bases). Germline CDR1 and CDR2: MDHEN and SYDVKM. The CDR3 loop spans 16 amino acids. With 4 bases removed from V and 0 bases from J, the gap between germline ends came to 15 bases. The CDR3 loop reads CASSSPLTGSNYGYTF. CDR3 in DNA: TGTGCCAGCAGTTCCCCTCTTACAGGCTCTAACTATGGCTACACCTTC.

This sequence joins TRBV27 and TRBJ1-3; D is undetermined. Germline CDR1 is MNHEY and CDR2 is SMNVEV (reference sequence). Trimming took off 2 bases at V and 1 base at J, with 6 bases between the two ends. The length of the CDR3 is 14 residues. For the CDR3, the DNA is TGTGCCAGCAGTTTAACTTTTTCTGGAAACACCATATATTTT. It encodes CASSLTFSGNTIYF.

The rearrangement uses TRBV4-1 and TRBJ2-7; 11 bases agree with TRBD1. J lost 7 bases, V lost 4 bases, and 6 bases had no gene match. This CDR3 spans 14 amino acids. Germline V gene lookup returns CDR1 MGHRA and CDR2 YSYEKL. The CDR3 bases are TGCGCCAGCAGCCTTGGACAGGGGGCAAGGGAGCAGTACTTC. Residues: CASSLGQGAREQYF.

This chain connects TRBV7-2 to TRBJ2-3; D is tentatively TRBD1 or TRBD2 (7 bases each). Trimming removed 5 bases at V and 0 bases at J, with 15 bases between. CDR1 SGHTA and CDR2 FQGNSA come from the germline V gene. The CDR3 runs to 16 residues. Here the CDR3 DNA reads TGTGCCAGCAGCCCACGACAGGGAGGGAGCACAGATACGCAGTATTTT. Encoded protein: CASSPRQGGSTDTQYF.

V is TRBV27 and J is TRBJ2-7; D is possibly TRBD2 (6 bases). CDR1 is MNHEY, CDR2 SMNVEV, per germline (reference sequence). V was cut by 0 bases and J by 2 bases, with 11 bases left in between. CDR3 length: 15 amino acids. The CDR3 DNA sequence: TGTGCCAGCAGTTTATCGCCGGGAGAGGCCTACGAGCAGTACTTC. It encodes CASSLSPGEAYEQYF.

This clone showed up just once. This sequence joins TRBV5-1 and TRBJ1-2; no definite D call. Trimming stripped 0 bases from V and 4 bases from J, with 10 bases between. CDR1 is SGHRS and CDR2 is YFSETQ in the germline V gene. The CDR3 has 14 amino acids. CDR3 region: CASSLAPLVYGYTF. The CDR3 DNA follows: TGCGCCAGCAGCTTGGCCCCTCTTGTCTATGGCTACACCTTC.

The gene calls are TRBV25-1 and TRBJ1-2; TRBD1 might be the D (5 bases). Germline V gives CDR1 MGHDK, CDR2 SYGVNS. There are 14 residues in the CDR3. V gave up 4 bases and J gave up 6 bases, with 15 bases separating them. For the CDR3, the DNA is TGTGCCAGCAGTGGGGGGGGTGAGAGAAATGGCTACACCTTC. Residues: CASSGGGERNGYTF.

This sequence joins TRBV6-6 and TRBJ2-1, with 14 bases aligning to TRBD2. This CDR3 spans 13 amino acids. CDR1 and CDR2 from the germline V gene are MNHNY and SVGAGI (reference sequence). The ends lost 5 bases at V and 15 bases at J; junction bases unmatched: 6. The CDR3 region has the DNA TGTGCCAGCAGTAAAGGACTAGCGGGAGGAGCGTTCTTC. Its protein is CASSKGLAGGAFF.

The sample holds a few counts of this clone. The same CDR3 can be traced to other DNA sequences in this sample. The chain employs TRBV2 and TRBJ2-1; no clear D gene. CDR1 and CDR2 from the germline V gene are SNHLY and FYNNEI. The length of the CDR3 is 11 residues. V was cut by 2 bases and J by 4 bases, with 0 bases left in between. Here the CDR3 reads CASSEYNEQFF. For the CDR3, the DNA is TGTGCCAGCAGTGAATACAATGAGCAGTTCTTC.

In this sample, this clone turned up a few times. The rearrangement joins TRBV10-2 to TRBJ2-2, with D uncertain. Germline V lookup: CDR1 WSHSY, CDR2 SAAADI. V lost 10 bases, J lost 2 bases, and 14 bases lay in between. This CDR3 contains 14 residues. CDR3 sequence: CANFYLSNTGELFF. Written as DNA, the CDR3 is TGCGCCAACTTCTATCTGTCAAACACCGGGGAGCTGTTTTTT.

This clone was recorded once. The chain combines TRBV11-2 with TRBJ2-3; TRBD2 agrees at 8 bases. The V segment lost 1 base and the J segment 5 bases; nucleotides outside the gene matches: 8. The CDR3 loop spans 16 amino acids. The germline V gene has CDR1 SGHAT and CDR2 FQNNGV. CDR3 coding DNA: TGTGCCAGCAGCTTAGGTATTGGGCTAGCGGGAGATACGCAGTATTTT. This encodes CASSLGIGLAGDTQYF.

This sequence joins TRBV7-8 and TRBJ2-7; 8 nucleotides match TRBD1. Germline CDR1 SGHVS, CDR2 FQNEAQ. The CDR3 length is 13 residues. Trimming at V came to 5 bases and at J to 4 bases, leaving 4 bases not matched to a gene. CDR3 coding DNA: TGTGCCAGCAGCCAACGACAGGGGTACGAGCAGTACTTC. Encoded protein: CASSQRQGYEQYF. The whole variable domain, filled in from reference TRBV7-8 and TRBJ2-7, reads GAGVSQSPRYKVAKRGQDVALRCDPISGHVSLFWYQQALGQGPEFLTYFQNEAQLDKSGLPSDRFFAERPEGSVSTLKIQRTQQEDSAVYLCASSQRQGYEQYFGPGTRLTVT.

The chain couples TRBV18 to TRBJ1-3; D remains unclear. CDR1 and CDR2 from the germline V gene are KGHSH and LQKENI. The ends were cut back, 6 bases at V and 5 bases at J, with 11 bases in the middle. CDR3 length: 13 amino acids. The CDR3 DNA reads as TGTGCCAGCTCTATGGAGGGAAGAAACACCATATATTTT. Protein: CASSMEGRNTIYF.

This chain links TRBV5-1 with TRBJ2-1; D not certain. Trimming removed 0 bases from V and 3 bases from J, with 13 bases in between. Germline assignment: CDR1 SGHRS and CDR2 YFSETQ. The CDR3 length is 16 residues. For the CDR3, the DNA is TGCGCCAGCAGCTTGGACGCCAGTACAATCTACAATGAGCAGTTCTTC. Translation gives CASSLDASTIYNEQFF.

The J gene is TRBJ2-4, the V gene TRBV7-9; D unclear. Germline CDR1 SEHNR, CDR2 FQNEAQ (reference sequence). Trimming removed 5 bases from V and 10 bases from J, with 9 bases in between. CDR3 length equals 11 residues. CDR3 DNA sequence: TGTGCCAGCAGCCGCGGCGATATTCAGTACTTC. Its protein product is CASSRGDIQYF.

This sequence joins TRBV4-1 and TRBJ2-1; 7 bases agree with TRBD2. The length of the CDR3 is 17 residues. Trimming took 0 bases from V and 8 from J; bases not matched to a gene: 13. Germline lookup yields CDR1 MGHRA and CDR2 YSYEKL. The CDR3 DNA reads as TGCGCCAGCAGCCAAGATCTAGGGGTTGGCGGGAGCGATGAGCAGTTCTTC. Translated: CASSQDLGVGGSDEQFF.

This chain connects TRBV4-1 to TRBJ1-2, with a weak D call TRBD1 (5 bases). CDR3 length: 16 residues. Trimming cost V 2 bases and J 0 bases, with 13 bases left between them. The germline V gene has CDR1 MGHRA and CDR2 YSYEKL. The CDR3 nucleotides are TGCGCCAGCAGCCAAAGAGTGAGGGACTCTAACTATGGCTACACCTTC. Protein sequence: CASSQRVRDSNYGYTF.

The chain links TRBV10-1 to TRBJ2-1; 10 nucleotides align to TRBD2. V dropped 3 bases and J dropped 8; count of bases not matched to a gene: 10. This CDR3 spans 16 amino acids. CDR1 WNHNN and CDR2 SYGVQD come from the germline V gene (reference sequence). The DNA of the CDR3 is TGCGCCAGCAGTGAAGGCAGCGGGAGGGATTTCGATGAGCAGTTCTTC. Protein sequence: CASSEGSGRDFDEQFF.

The chain is built from TRBV6-1 and TRBJ2-7, with a tentative D call TRBD2 (6 bases). The V end lost 1 base, the J end lost 0 bases, and 10 bases lay between the germline ends. In germline, CDR1 is MNHNS, CDR2 SASEGT. This CDR3 region has 15 residues. As DNA, the CDR3 is TGTGCCAGCAGTGAAGTCGGCGGGATCTCCTACGAGCAGTACTTC. This sequence encodes CASSEVGGISYEQYF.

This clone was picked up a small number of times. The J gene is TRBJ1-1, the V gene TRBV18; D not resolved. The CDR3 is made up of 12 amino acids. Trimming left V 1 base short and J 4 bases short, with 4 bases between. Germline V lookup: CDR1 KGHSH, CDR2 LQKENI. CDR3 coding DNA: TGTGCCAGCTCACCACAGCGCACTGAAGCTTTCTTT. It specifies CASSPQRTEAFF. The whole variable domain, remainder taken from reference TRBV18 and TRBJ1-1, is NAGVMQNPRHLVRRRGQEARLRCSPMKGHSHVYWYRQLPEEGLKFMVYLQKENIIDESGMPKERFSAEFPKEGPSILRIQQVVRGDSAAYFCASSPQRTEAFFGQGTRLTVV.

This chain uses TRBV27 with TRBJ2-7; 10 bases align to TRBD1. Losses at the gene ends were 5 bases for V and 0 bases for J; bases not matched to a gene: 4. Germline V gene data show CDR1 as MNHEY and CDR2 as SMNVEV (reference sequence). CDR3 length: 15 amino acids. CDR3 nucleotides: TGTGCCAGCAGTGTGGGACAGGGGTACTCCTACGAGCAGTACTTC. Translating gives CASSVGQGYSYEQYF.

This clone was recorded many times. The V call is TRBV28, the J call TRBJ1-2; 10 positions agree with TRBD1. CDR3 size: 16 residues. Germline V gene data show CDR1 as MDHEN and CDR2 as SYDVKM. The ends lost 5 bases at V and 6 bases at J; junction bases unmatched: 12. CDR3 in amino acids: CASSPQGTGANNGYTF. The CDR3 nucleotides are TGTGCCAGCAGTCCACAGGGGACAGGGGCGAACAATGGCTACACCTTC.

V usage is TRBV27 and J usage is TRBJ1-1, with no clear D. CDR3 length: 15 residues. V was shortened by 2 bases and J by 6 bases, with 16 bases between the two germline ends. In germline, CDR1 is MNHEY, CDR2 SMNVEV (reference sequence). The CDR3 loop reads CASSLQNRALSEAFF. The CDR3 nucleotides read TGTGCCAGCAGTTTACAAAACCGGGCCCTTTCTGAAGCTTTCTTT.

In its sample, this clone was seen many times. This chain joins TRBV28 and TRBJ1-5; D is undetermined. V was cut by 5 bases and J by 1 base, with 3 bases left in between. This CDR3 has 12 amino acids. Germline V gives CDR1 MDHEN, CDR2 SYDVKM. The CDR3 DNA follows: TGTGCCAGCAGTACGAGCAATCAGCCCCAGCATTTT. It translates to CASSTSNQPQHF.

The V and J genes are TRBV18 and TRBJ1-2; 7 nucleotides match TRBD1. The CDR3 totals 13 residues. The germline V gene encodes CDR1 KGHSH and CDR2 LQKENI. Losses at the gene ends were 3 bases for V and 6 bases for J; bases not matched to a gene: 4. CDR3 in amino acids: CASSPRDSDGYTF. Here the CDR3 DNA reads TGTGCCAGCTCACCCCGGGACAGCGATGGCTACACCTTC.

This clone was counted at least ten times. The chain employs TRBV4-1 and TRBJ2-2; D ambiguous. Trimming cost V 0 bases and J 0 bases, with 5 bases left between them. CDR1 MGHRA and CDR2 YSYEKL come from the germline V gene. CDR3 length equals 15 residues. CDR3 in DNA: TGCGCCAGCAGCCAAGAACAGACGAACACCGGGGAGCTGTTTTTT. As protein: CASSQEQTNTGELFF.